This T cell receptor beta chain was recovered during a study of spatial heterogeneity in lung cancer. For the study at large: An average of more than ten raw reads was observed per unique TCR and UMI combination.

The time point was: blood at routine non-recurrence follow-up after resection. Using its own MiXCR run on the 5' RACE reads, TCRdb lists one record per CDR3 protein. The data hold 95,000 to 120,000 distinct CDR3 sequences, with about a tenth observed a single time. CDR1 SEHNR and CDR2 FQNEAQ come from the germline V gene (reference sequence). J gave up 6 bases and V 3 bases, and 9 bases lay outside the gene matches. CDR3 length equals 15 residues. The sequence was collected from a female donor with early-stage non-small cell lung cancer. This material consisted of PBMCs, taken at follow-up. The chain combines TRBV7-9 with TRBJ2-3, with 7 bases aligning to TRBD2. The CDR3, as DNA: TGTGCCAGCAGCTTCGCTAGCGGCAGAAAGGATACGCAGTATTTT. Translated: CASSFASGRKDTQYF.